These 29 T cell receptor beta chains were all obtained from the same sample, sequenced in a study of response to subunit inactivated influenza vaccine. One entry per CDR3 protein results from TCRdb running MiXCR on the RT-PCR reads. The sample contains more than 400,000 distinct CDR3 sequences, approximately 6.9% of which appear only once. This specimen was PBMCs from blood, taken less than 25 months after vaccination. These receptors all stem from a man aged 45-69 years who received an inactivated influenza vaccine.

This clonotype occurred a few times. The V and J genes are TRBV6-1 and TRBJ2-2, with 9 bases aligning to TRBD2. V lost 3 bases, J lost 4 bases, and 9 bases stayed unmatched. The CDR3 covers 17 residues. Germline V lookup: CDR1 MNHNS, CDR2 SASEGT. This CDR3 is CASSDPRGGLSTGELFF. Here the CDR3 DNA reads TGTGCCAGCAGTGACCCGCGGGGGGGCTTAAGCACCGGGGAGCTGTTTTTT.

This clonotype was detected many times. This chain connects TRBV7-9 to TRBJ1-3; D is perhaps TRBD1 (5 bases). Germline V CDR1 and CDR2: SEHNR, FQNEAQ (reference sequence). V was shortened by 5 bases and J by 2 bases, with 7 bases between the two germline ends. The CDR3 has 13 amino acids. The CDR3 spells CASSRGAGNTIYF. The CDR3 bases are TGTGCCAGCAGCAGGGGTGCTGGAAACACCATATATTTT.

This clonotype was detected many times. The CDR3 spells CSARIIHRGKDGYTF. For the CDR3, the DNA is TGCAGTGCTAGAATTATACACAGGGGAAAGGATGGCTACACCTTC. The chain is built from TRBV20-1 and TRBJ1-2; 7 bases map to TRBD1. The CDR3 is made up of 15 amino acids. Trimming took 2 bases from V and 6 from J; bases not matched to a gene: 12. Germline CDR1 and CDR2: DFQATT and SNEGSKA (reference sequence).

This clonotype turned up a few times. This sequence joins TRBV3-1 and TRBJ2-3, with D unclear. CDR1 LGHDT and CDR2 YNNKEL come from the germline V gene (reference sequence). Trimming left V 1 base short and J 8 bases short, with 4 bases between. The CDR3 spans 11 residues. This chain's CDR3 is CASSQVVTQYF. The CDR3 DNA reads as TGTGCCAGCAGCCAAGTTGTTACGCAGTATTTT.

The chain carries TRBV11-3 and TRBJ2-5; D may match TRBD1 or TRBD2 (5 bases each). The V end lost 5 bases, the J end lost 4 bases, and 11 bases lay between the germline ends. Germline CDR1 reads SGHNT; CDR2 reads YENEEA. This CDR3 is built from 13 residues. The CDR3 coding sequence is TGTGCCAGCAGCAAACTAGGGACAGAGACCCAGTACTTC. Encoded protein: CASSKLGTETQYF. Using reference TRBV11-3 and TRBJ2-5 for the parts outside the CDR3, the full variable domain is EAGVVQSPRYKIIEKKQPVAFWCNPISGHNTLYWYLQNLGQGPELLIRYENEEAVDDSQLPKDRFSAERLKGVDSTLKIQPAELGDSAVYLCASSKLGTETQYFGPGTRLLVL.

J is TRBJ2-6 and V is TRBV6-2 or TRBV6-3, with D unclear. V was pared by 9 bases and J by 2 bases, with 8 bases between. This CDR3 comprises 13 residues. Germline V gene data show CDR1 as MNHEY and CDR2 as SVGEGT. The CDR3 sequence: CASELPGANVLTF. CDR3 coding DNA: TGTGCCAGTGAACTTCCTGGGGCCAACGTCCTGACTTTC.

This clonotype was counted only a few times. V gene TRBV5-1 combines with J gene TRBJ2-1, with TRBD2 identical over 8 bases. The CDR3 is 17 residues long. Trimming took 1 base from V and 0 from J; bases not matched to a gene: 6. Germline V gene sequence: CDR1 SGHRS, CDR2 YFSETQ. The CDR3 region is CASSLFSGASSYNEQFF. The CDR3 DNA sequence: TGCGCCAGCAGCTTGTTTAGCGGGGCGAGCTCCTACAATGAGCAGTTCTTC. Together with reference TRBV5-1 and TRBJ2-1, the CDR3 gives the full variable domain: KAGVTQTPRYLIKTRGQQVTLSCSPISGHRSVSWYQQTPGQGLQFLFEYFSETQRNKGNFPGRFSGRQFSNSRSEMNVSTLELGDSALYLCASSLFSGASSYNEQFFGPGTRLTVL.

This clonotype was seen many times. The genes are TRBV6-1 and TRBJ2-1, with 10 bases aligning to TRBD2. J gave up 5 bases and V 6 bases, and 7 bases lay outside the gene matches. The CDR3 has 15 amino acids. Germline CDR1 MNHNS, CDR2 SASEGT. As DNA, the CDR3 is TGTGCCAGCAGATCTAGCGGGAGTTCCCACAATGAGCAGTTCTTC. Translation gives CASRSSGSSHNEQFF.

There are a few counts of this clonotype. The chain recombines TRBV5-1 with TRBJ1-2; D might be TRBD1 (6 bases). The germline gives CDR1 SGHRS, CDR2 YFSETQ. Trimming pared 0 bases from V and 9 bases from J, leaving 15 bases between. The CDR3 contains 14 residues. The CDR3 loop reads CASSLGGQVLSYTF. The CDR3 DNA is TGCGCCAGCAGCTTGGGGGGGCAGGTTCTGAGCTACACCTTC.

This clonotype was seen a few times. The chain joins TRBV20-1 to TRBJ2-3; D not certain. There are 12 residues in the CDR3. V was trimmed by 3 bases and J by 3 bases, leaving 7 bases between them. CDR1 and CDR2 from the germline V gene are DFQATT and SNEGSKA (reference sequence). The CDR3 DNA sequence: TGCAGTGCTAGTTGGGTAACAGATACGCAGTATTTT. This sequence encodes CSASWVTDTQYF.

The chain couples TRBV2 to TRBJ1-2, with TRBD1 matching over 12 bases. The germline V gene encodes CDR1 SNHLY and CDR2 FYNNEI. The J segment lost 4 bases and the V segment lost 6 bases, leaving 6 bases of the junction unmatched. CDR3 length: 15 residues. CDR3 in DNA: TGTGCCAGCAGAGAGCCGGGACAGGGGGCCTATGGCTACACCTTC. Its protein product is CASREPGQGAYGYTF. Variable domain in full (rest from reference TRBV2 and TRBJ1-2): EPEVTQTPSHQVTQMGQEVILRCVPISNHLYFYWYRQILGQKVEFLVSFYNNEISEKSEIFDDQFSVERPDGSNFTLKIRSTKLEDSAMYFCASREPGQGAYGYTFGSGTRLTVV.

This clonotype was observed a few times. V gene TRBV11-3 combines with J gene TRBJ2-7, with 7 bases aligning to TRBD1. Germline V gene lookup returns CDR1 SGHNT and CDR2 YENEEA. The CDR3 totals 13 residues. The junction had 11 bases not matched to a gene; V was cut back by 6 bases and J by 9 bases. DNA of the CDR3: TGTGCCAGCAGACAAATTACCGGGACAGTGCAGTACTTC. Its protein is CASRQITGTVQYF.

This clonotype was picked up a small number of times. The gene calls are TRBV12-3 or TRBV12-4 and TRBJ2-2; D is ambiguous. V was shortened by 5 bases and J by 6 bases, with 13 bases between the two germline ends. CDR3 length: 14 residues. DNA of the CDR3: TGTGCCAGCAGTCCGTTCTTGGCCTCCGGGGAGCTGTTTTTT. Translating it yields CASSPFLASGELFF.

This chain joins TRBV6-5 and TRBJ1-1; D remains unclear. CDR1 is MNHEY, CDR2 SVGAGI, per germline. V dropped 2 bases and J dropped 6 bases, with 10 bases sitting between them. CDR3 size: 13 residues. This chain's CDR3 is CASSYTRTSEAFF. The DNA of the CDR3 is TGTGCCAGCAGTTACACAAGGACCTCTGAAGCTTTCTTT.

This clonotype appeared a few times. The V gene is TRBV4-3, the J gene TRBJ1-1, with D tentatively TRBD1 (5 bases). The CDR3 extends over 16 amino acids. Trimming left V 4 bases short and J 1 base short, with 16 bases between. Germline CDR1 LGHNA, CDR2 YSLEER. The CDR3 region has the DNA TGCGCCAGCAGCCGTACCTCACTCGACAGGAACACTGAAGCTTTCTTT. As protein: CASSRTSLDRNTEAFF.

The genes are TRBV11-2 and TRBJ1-2; a possible D gene is TRBD1 (5 bases). Per germline, CDR1 SGHAT and CDR2 FQNNGV. The CDR3 is 15 amino acids. The V and J ends lost 0 bases and 4 bases respectively, with 12 bases between them. CDR3 coding DNA: TGTGCCAGCAGCTTAGATGGGACTAGATTCTATGGCTACACCTTC. It specifies CASSLDGTRFYGYTF.

The chain links TRBV6-2 or TRBV6-3 to TRBJ2-1; D may be TRBD1 or TRBD2 (5 bases each). Germline assignment: CDR1 MNHEY and CDR2 SVGEGT. The CDR3 runs 15 residues. Trimming cost V 6 bases and J 4 bases, with 16 bases left between them. CDR3 protein: CASSPTGTAYNEQFF. DNA for the CDR3: TGTGCCAGCAGCCCGACCGGGACCGCGTACAATGAGCAGTTCTTC.

This clonotype was observed many times. The chain employs TRBV28 and TRBJ1-2; TRBD1 matches 7 bases. Per the germline V gene, CDR1 is MDHEN and CDR2 is SYDVKM. This CDR3 has 15 amino acids. The J segment lost 2 bases and the V segment lost 2 bases, leaving 5 bases of the junction unmatched. CDR3 coding DNA: TGTGCCAGCAGTTTAGGGGACAGTCGGAACTATGGCTACACCTTC. This translates into CASSLGDSRNYGYTF.

Only a few counts were recorded for this clonotype. V gene TRBV11-2 combines with J gene TRBJ1-4; D uncertain. Germline V gene sequence: CDR1 SGHAT, CDR2 FQNNGV. V lost 1 base and J lost 7, with 7 bases in between. This CDR3 spans 13 amino acids. The CDR3 spells CASSLGESEKLFF. Written as DNA, the CDR3 is TGTGCCAGCAGCTTAGGGGAAAGTGAAAAACTGTTTTTT.

The chain carries TRBV7-9 and TRBJ2-1; TRBD2 aligns across 7 bases. The germline CDR1 and CDR2 sequences are SEHNR and FQNEAQ (reference sequence). After removal of 6 bases from V and 9 bases from J, the junction contained 17 bases not matched to a gene. This CDR3 comprises 16 residues. This CDR3 is CASSYPGGRAEGEQFF. CDR3 in DNA: TGTGCCAGCAGTTACCCTGGGGGGAGGGCCGAGGGTGAGCAGTTCTTC.

J is TRBJ1-5 and V is TRBV20-1; TRBD1 matches 9 bases. This CDR3 is 14 amino acids long. CDR1 DFQATT and CDR2 SNEGSKA come from the germline V gene (reference sequence). The V and J ends lost 1 base and 4 bases, in that order; junction bases with no gene match: 2. DNA of the CDR3: TGCAGTGCTAGAGGGGACAGGGAAAATCAGCCCCAGCATTTT. Amino acid sequence: CSARGDRENQPQHF.

This clonotype was detected a few times. This chain links TRBV7-2 with TRBJ2-7; 8 nucleotides agree with TRBD1. The germline CDR1 and CDR2 sequences are SGHTA and FQGNSA. This CDR3 region has 15 residues. With V trimmed by 6 bases and J by 3 bases, 10 bases remained unmatched. CDR3 nucleotide sequence: TGTGCCAGCAGTTCCGTTTTGGACAGGGACTACGAGCAGTACTTC. It is translated as CASSSVLDRDYEQYF.

This clonotype was found many times. The chain has TRBV4-1 and TRBJ2-3; TRBD1 matches 10 bases. V lost 4 bases and J lost 5; bases outside the gene matches: 9. From germline, CDR1 is MGHRA and CDR2 YSYEKL. The CDR3 is made up of 16 amino acids. CDR3 sequence: CASSRLTGGGGDTQYF. The CDR3 DNA reads as TGCGCCAGCAGCCGCCTGACAGGGGGCGGTGGAGATACGCAGTATTTT.

This chain connects TRBV12-3 or TRBV12-4 to TRBJ1-1; tentatively, D is TRBD1 (6 bases). The CDR3 is 14 amino acids. V was clipped by 6 bases and J by 4 bases, with 15 bases between them. The CDR3 sequence is CASRSTGQSTEAFF. The CDR3 nucleotides read TGTGCCAGCAGGAGTACCGGACAGTCCACTGAAGCTTTCTTT.

A few counts support this clonotype. The chain uses TRBV27 and TRBJ2-7, with 11 bases fitting TRBD2. The V and J ends lost 6 bases and 2 bases, in that order; junction bases with no gene match: 3. Germline values: CDR1 MNHEY, CDR2 SMNVEV (reference sequence). The CDR3 contains 14 residues. This CDR3 is CASRATSGAYEQYF. CDR3 bases: TGTGCCAGCAGAGCGACTAGCGGGGCCTACGAGCAGTACTTC.

This clonotype was seen a few times. The J gene is TRBJ2-7, the V gene TRBV7-2; 12 nucleotides match TRBD2. CDR3 length: 17 residues. The germline V gene has CDR1 SGHTA and CDR2 FQGNSA. Trimming removed 6 bases from V and 4 bases from J; junction bases left unmatched: 13. This chain's CDR3 is CASSKTSGRYVSYEQYF. CDR3 sequence (DNA): TGTGCCAGCAGTAAGACTAGCGGGAGATACGTTTCGTACGAGCAGTACTTC.

This clonotype was seen more than once but under ten times. This chain links TRBV2 with TRBJ1-6; 11 positions match TRBD1. The CDR3 totals 14 residues. J was trimmed by 9 bases and V by 9 bases; bases with no gene match: 7. Germline loops: CDR1 SNHLY, CDR2 FYNNEI. CDR3 nucleotide sequence: TGTGCCAGTCAAACCGGACAGGGGGCTTCACCCCTCCACTTT. Its translation: CASQTGQGASPLHF.

This clonotype came up a few times. V usage is TRBV29-1 and J usage is TRBJ2-1; unclear D gene. Germline V gene sequence: CDR1 SQVTM, CDR2 ANQGSEA. Trimming pared 3 bases from V and 3 bases from J, leaving 9 bases between. The CDR3 spans 13 residues. CDR3 residues: CSVDKRSYNEQFF. In nucleotides, the CDR3 is TGCAGCGTTGATAAACGGAGCTACAATGAGCAGTTCTTC.

This chain links TRBV18 with TRBJ2-3, with 8 bases fitting TRBD1. V lost 3 bases and J lost 5; bases outside the gene matches: 7. Germline V gene sequence: CDR1 KGHSH, CDR2 LQKENI. CDR3 length: 15 residues. CDR3 nucleotide sequence: TGTGCCAGCTCACCGTGGGACAGGCCGCGAGATACGCAGTATTTT. Translated: CASSPWDRPRDTQYF. Supplemented by reference TRBV18 and TRBJ2-3, the full variable domain reads NAGVMQNPRHLVRRRGQEARLRCSPMKGHSHVYWYRQLPEEGLKFMVYLQKENIIDESGMPKERFSAEFPKEGPSILRIQQVVRGDSAAYFCASSPWDRPRDTQYFGPGTRLTVL.